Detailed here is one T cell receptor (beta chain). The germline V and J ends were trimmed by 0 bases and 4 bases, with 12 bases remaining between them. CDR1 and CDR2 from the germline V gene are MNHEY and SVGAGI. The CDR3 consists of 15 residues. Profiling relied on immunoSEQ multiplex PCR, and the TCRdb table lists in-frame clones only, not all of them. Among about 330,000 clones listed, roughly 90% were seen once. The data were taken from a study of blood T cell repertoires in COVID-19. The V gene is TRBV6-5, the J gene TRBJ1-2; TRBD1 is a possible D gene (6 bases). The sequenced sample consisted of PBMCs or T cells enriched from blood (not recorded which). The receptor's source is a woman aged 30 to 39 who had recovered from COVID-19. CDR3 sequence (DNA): TGTGCCAGCAGTTACTCGGGGGCTTCTGGCTATGGCTACACCTTC. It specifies CASSYSGASGYGYTF.